These 10 T cell receptor beta chains originate from one sample sequenced in a study of blood T cell repertoires in COVID-19. The method was immunoSEQ multiplex PCR; TCRdb's version includes in-frame clones alone and lacks a portion of them. Counted here are a few hundred thousand clones, roughly 85% occurring once; the ten biggest clones make up around 5.8%. Sequencing was done on a sample of PBMCs or T cells enriched from blood (not recorded which). Receptors were obtained from a woman in her forties who had recovered from COVID-19.

The rearrangement links TRBV3-1 (or the pseudogene TRBV3-2) to TRBJ2-5; TRBD2 might be the D (5 bases). The CDR3 is made up of 15 amino acids. Germline V lookup: CDR1 LGHDT, CDR2 YNNKEL (reference sequence). The V and J ends lost 5 bases and 2 bases respectively, with 15 bases between them. In DNA form, the CDR3 reads TGTGCCAGCAGCTACAGTAGTCGGAGGCAAGAGACCCAGTACTTC. This gives the protein CASSYSSRRQETQYF.

This clone was observed a single time. The chain carries TRBV10-2 and TRBJ2-5; TRBD2 might be the D (5 bases). CDR1 is WSHSY, CDR2 SAAADI, per germline. The CDR3 sequence is 15 residues long. V shed 10 bases and J shed 2 bases, with 20 bases lying between them. CDR3 loop: CATRGLQRLQETQYF. Here the CDR3 DNA reads TGCGCCACCCGGGGTTTGCAGCGGCTTCAAGAGACCCAGTACTTC.

The chain carries TRBV4-3 and TRBJ2-1, with D possibly being TRBD2 (6 bases). V was cut by 0 bases and J by 6 bases, with 18 bases left in between. Germline V gene lookup returns CDR1 LGHNA and CDR2 YSLEER. CDR3 size: 17 residues. The CDR3 reads CASSQEADTEGFNEQFF. CDR3 bases: TGCGCCAGCAGCCAAGAAGCGGATACGGAGGGGTTCAATGAGCAGTTCTTC.

This clone was observed a handful of times. The chain links TRBV19 to TRBJ1-5; D remains unclear. This CDR3 has 13 residues. Trimming cost V 3 bases and J 7 bases, with 10 bases left between them. Looked up from germline, CDR1 is LNHDA and CDR2 is SQIVND (reference sequence). CDR3 sequence reads: CASSIAGGQPQHF. DNA for the CDR3: TGTGCCAGTAGTATCGCGGGTGGCCAGCCCCAGCATTTT.

V usage is TRBV28 and J usage is TRBJ1-3; D gene unclear. The V gene's germline CDR1 is MDHEN and CDR2 SYDVKM. Between the trimmed V and J ends, which lost 5 bases and 0 bases, there was a span of 14 bases. This CDR3 spans 16 amino acids. The CDR3: CASSPYRRGSGNTIYF. CDR3 sequence (DNA): TGTGCCAGCAGTCCCTATCGACGGGGCTCTGGAAACACCATATATTTT.

The chain is built from TRBV7-3 and TRBJ2-1; 11 bases fit TRBD2. Per the germline V gene, CDR1 is SGHTA and CDR2 is FQGTGA. The CDR3 is made up of 16 amino acids. V trimming: 3 bases; J trimming: 2 bases; junction bases outside the gene matches: 3. The CDR3: CASSLTSGMPYNEQFF. The CDR3, as DNA: TGTGCCAGCAGCTTGACTAGCGGGATGCCCTACAATGAGCAGTTCTTC.

The rearrangement links TRBV28 to TRBJ1-2; 7 bases agree with TRBD1. The CDR3 runs 14 residues. Germline-derived CDR1 and CDR2 are MDHEN and SYDVKM. V shed 7 bases, J shed 0 bases, and the junction held 5 bases outside the gene matches. CDR3 coding DNA: TGTGCCAGCAAAACCGGGACAGCTAACTATGGCTACACCTTC. Protein: CASKTGTANYGYTF.

V and J are TRBV30 and TRBJ1-2; D is possibly TRBD1 (5 bases). This CDR3 has 17 residues. CDR1 and CDR2 from the germline V gene are GTSNPN and SVGIG (reference sequence). V gave up 3 bases and J gave up 0 bases, with 20 bases separating them. This chain's CDR3 is CAWRFRRGSEANYGYTF. CDR3 in DNA: TGTGCCTGGAGATTTAGGCGGGGGAGTGAGGCTAACTATGGCTACACCTTC. Looking up the rest from reference TRBV30 and TRBJ1-2 gives the full variable domain: SQTIHQWPATLVQPVGSPLSLECTVEGTSNPNLYWYRQAAGRGLQLLFYSVGIGQISSEVPQNLSASRPQDRQFILSSKKLLLSDSGFYLCAWRFRRGSEANYGYTFGSGTRLTVV.

The chain employs TRBV7-2 and TRBJ2-7; TRBD2 might be the D (6 bases). Germline V gene sequence: CDR1 SGHTA, CDR2 FQGNSA. This CDR3 contains 15 residues. The V end lost 5 bases, the J end lost 1 base, and 15 bases lay between the germline ends. The CDR3 loop is CASSPRDFISYEQYF. The CDR3 nucleotides read TGTGCCAGCAGCCCCCGGGACTTCATATCCTACGAGCAGTACTTC.

This clone was observed a few times. CDR3 region: CASSLSEGNTEAFF. The CDR3 DNA sequence: TGTGCCAGCAGCCTGAGCGAAGGGAACACTGAAGCTTTCTTT. J is TRBJ1-1 and V is TRBV7-8; D not resolved. This CDR3 spans 14 amino acids. Germline V gene sequence: CDR1 SGHVS, CDR2 FQNEAQ. V dropped 5 bases and J dropped 1 base, with 11 bases sitting between them. Filled out from reference TRBV7-8 and TRBJ1-1, the complete variable domain reads GAGVSQSPRYKVAKRGQDVALRCDPISGHVSLFWYQQALGQGPEFLTYFQNEAQLDKSGLPSDRFFAERPEGSVSTLKIQRTQQEDSAVYLCASSLSEGNTEAFFGQGTRLTVV.